The 18 T cell receptor beta chains listed next were all sequenced from one sample in a study of cytomegalovirus exposure and HLA in healthy donors. Only in-frame clones appear in the TCRdb table, and some are missing; sequencing was by immunoSEQ multiplex PCR. The top ten clones hold 3% of a sample with about 100,000 clones, around 82% of them seen once. The source material was PBMCs. Source of these receptors: a woman aged 18-29 years in good health and CMV-seronegative.

The chain recombines TRBV27 with TRBJ2-7; TRBD1 aligns across 8 bases. Per germline, CDR1 MNHEY and CDR2 SMNVEV (reference sequence). CDR3 length equals 14 residues. V shed 2 bases, J shed 5 bases, and the junction held 5 bases outside the gene matches. The CDR3 nucleotides read TGTGCCAGCAGTTTACGGACAGGGAGCAACGAGCAGTACTTC. Translating gives CASSLRTGSNEQYF.

This clone came up a few times. This chain joins TRBV5-8 and TRBJ1-6; perhaps TRBD1 as D (5 bases). The germline V gene has CDR1 SGHTS and CDR2 YDEGEE. The CDR3 is 15 amino acids. The V and J ends lost 4 bases and 14 bases respectively, with 22 bases between them. CDR3 loop: CASSVPDTRVQSLHF. As DNA, the CDR3 is TGTGCCAGCAGCGTACCAGATACCAGGGTTCAGTCCCTCCACTTT. Drawing the rest from reference TRBV5-8 and TRBJ1-6, the complete variable domain is EAGVTQSPTHLIKTRGQQATLRCSPISGHTSVYWYQQALGLGLQFLLWYDEGEERNRGNFPPRFSGRQFPNYSSELNVNALELEDSALYLCASSVPDTRVQSLHFGNGTRLTVT.

In this sample, this clone turned up once. V is TRBV19 and J is TRBJ1-2; tentative D call: TRBD1 (5 bases). V lost 5 bases and J lost 13, with 14 bases in between. The CDR3 length is 11 residues. Germline V gives CDR1 LNHDA, CDR2 SQIVND (reference sequence). CDR3 sequence: CASSLGLPVTF. The DNA for the CDR3 is TGTGCCAGTAGTTTGGGACTGCCGGTCACCTTC. Full variable domain (rest looked up from reference TRBV19 and TRBJ1-2): DGGITQSPKYLFRKEGQNVTLSCEQNLNHDAMYWYRQDPGQGLRLIYYSQIVNDFQKGDIAEGYSVSREKKESFPLTVTSAQKNPTAFYLCASSLGLPVTFGSGTRLTVV.

This clone was picked up one time. The V and J genes are TRBV5-6 and TRBJ2-7; D is perhaps TRBD1 (6 bases). This CDR3 spans 16 amino acids. V shed 3 bases and J shed 2 bases, with 18 bases lying between them. Per germline, CDR1 SGHDT and CDR2 YYEEEE. CDR3 protein: CASSSLGGQWAYEQYF. The CDR3 nucleotides read TGTGCCAGCAGCTCGTTAGGAGGACAGTGGGCCTACGAGCAGTACTTC.

In its sample, this clone was seen once. The chain couples TRBV10-3 to TRBJ1-5; possible D gene TRBD1, 5 bases. V lost 0 bases and J lost 1, with 16 bases in between. Germline CDR1 ENHRY, CDR2 SYGVKD. This CDR3 contains 18 residues. CDR3 coding DNA: TGTGCCATCAGTGAGTCCCCCCAGGCAGGGTTGAGCAATCAGCCCCAGCATTTT. It is translated as CAISESPQAGLSNQPQHF.

This CDR3 is CASSLRDRGLGETEAFF. CDR3 DNA sequence: TGTGCCAGCAGCTTAAGGGACAGGGGGCTTGGGGAGACTGAAGCTTTCTTT. The V call is TRBV7-9, the J call TRBJ1-1; TRBD1 aligns across 12 bases. CDR3 length equals 17 residues. Germline V gene sequence: CDR1 SEHNR, CDR2 FQNEAQ (reference sequence). The V and J ends lost 2 bases and 5 bases, in that order; junction bases with no gene match: 9.

V is TRBV19 and J is TRBJ2-1; possibly TRBD1 for D (5 bases). The V and J ends lost 3 bases and 9 bases respectively, with 18 bases between them. This CDR3 is built from 15 residues. Germline lookup yields CDR1 LNHDA and CDR2 SQIVND (reference sequence). CDR3 residues: CASSMSPSRDTEQFF. Written as DNA, the CDR3 is TGTGCCAGTAGTATGAGCCCAAGCAGGGATACTGAGCAGTTCTTC.

This clone has only one observation. J is TRBJ1-5 and V is TRBV2; possible D gene TRBD1, 6 bases. This CDR3 has 14 amino acids. CDR1 is SNHLY, CDR2 FYNNEI, per germline. The V and J ends lost 4 bases and 4 bases respectively, with 11 bases between them. CDR3 nucleotide sequence: TGTGCCAGCAGTGGACAGGAACGTAATCAGCCCCAGCATTTT. As protein: CASSGQERNQPQHF.

The sample holds a few counts of this clone. The chain employs TRBV15 and TRBJ1-3, with 10 positions matching TRBD1. The length of the CDR3 is 15 residues. With 5 bases clipped from V and 4 bases from J, the junction kept 5 bases outside the gene matches. Germline CDR1 LNHNV, CDR2 YYDKDF (reference sequence). The CDR3 coding sequence is TGTGCCACCAGCGTGGGACAGGGGTTAGGAAACACCATATATTTT. Encoded protein: CATSVGQGLGNTIYF.

CDR3 region: CASSLSHRLNTEAFF. CDR3 in DNA: TGTGCCAGCAGTTTATCCCACAGATTGAACACTGAAGCTTTCTTT. The chain joins TRBV28 to TRBJ1-1; D ambiguous. This CDR3 has 15 amino acids. Germline CDR1 reads MDHEN; CDR2 reads SYDVKM. The V end was cut by 1 base, the J end by 0 bases, with 9 bases between.

This rearrangement joins TRBV27 to TRBJ1-3, with D possibly TRBD1 on 5 matching bases. Germline CDR1 and CDR2: MNHEY and SMNVEV (reference sequence). The CDR3 is 14 amino acids. V was pared by 3 bases and J by 0 bases, with 6 bases between. The CDR3 DNA sequence: TGTGCCAGCAGTTTGGGGGGCTCTGGAAACACCATATATTTT. Protein sequence: CASSLGGSGNTIYF.

The V call is TRBV18, the J call TRBJ2-7; D is perhaps TRBD2 (6 bases). The CDR3 is made up of 14 amino acids. Per the germline V gene, CDR1 is KGHSH and CDR2 is LQKENI. V was clipped by 3 bases and J by 1 base, with 10 bases between them. For the CDR3, the DNA is TGTGCCAGCTCACCGGGACTCACATCCTACGAGCAGTACTTC. It translates to CASSPGLTSYEQYF.

The rearrangement uses TRBV5-1 and TRBJ1-2; 7 bases agree with TRBD1. V shed 6 bases, J shed 4 bases, and the junction held 6 bases outside the gene matches. Germline CDR1 and CDR2: SGHRS and YFSETQ. This CDR3 spans 13 amino acids. The chain's CDR3 is CASTTGESYGYTF. CDR3 coding DNA: TGCGCCAGCACCACAGGGGAATCCTATGGCTACACCTTC.

The rearrangement uses TRBV5-1 and TRBJ2-7, with D possibly TRBD2 on 5 matching bases. Trimming removed 0 bases at V and 1 base at J, with 8 bases between. Germline lookup yields CDR1 SGHRS and CDR2 YFSETQ. The CDR3 has 14 amino acids. The CDR3: CASSLGAESYEQYF. CDR3 nucleotides: TGCGCCAGCAGCTTGGGAGCGGAGTCCTACGAGCAGTACTTC.

The V and J genes are TRBV19 and TRBJ1-5, with 7 bases aligning to TRBD1. The CDR3 is 12 amino acids. The germline gives CDR1 LNHDA, CDR2 SQIVND (reference sequence). The junction had 2 bases not matched to a gene; V was cut back by 9 bases and J by 3 bases. In DNA form, the CDR3 reads TGTGCCAGCGGGACAGTCAATCAGCCCCAGCATTTT. This translates into CASGTVNQPQHF. The entire variable domain, with the rest obtained from reference TRBV19 and TRBJ1-5, is as follows: DGGITQSPKYLFRKEGQNVTLSCEQNLNHDAMYWYRQDPGQGLRLIYYSQIVNDFQKGDIAEGYSVSREKKESFPLTVTSAQKNPTAFYLCASGTVNQPQHFGDGTRLSIL.

V is TRBV6-1 and J is TRBJ2-7, with D unresolved. Trimming took 1 base from V and 0 from J, leaving 10 bases between them. Germline lookup yields CDR1 MNHNS and CDR2 SASEGT. This CDR3 has 15 amino acids. The chain's CDR3 is CASSEVTGSSYEQYF. The CDR3 DNA follows: TGTGCCAGCAGTGAAGTGACGGGTAGCTCCTACGAGCAGTACTTC.

The chain joins TRBV18 to TRBJ1-1; the D gene is possibly TRBD1 (6 bases). The germline CDR1 and CDR2 sequences are KGHSH and LQKENI. V shed 6 bases and J shed 1 base, with 18 bases lying between them. The CDR3 contains 16 residues. The CDR3 nucleotides are TGTGCCAGCTCGACGGGTCGACAGGCCGCGAACACTGAAGCTTTCTTT. Protein sequence: CASSTGRQAANTEAFF.

V and J are TRBV9 and TRBJ1-1; TRBD1 is a possible D gene (6 bases). The CDR3 contains 16 residues. With 3 bases removed from V and 0 bases from J, the gap between germline ends came to 15 bases. Looked up from germline, CDR1 is SGDLS and CDR2 is YYNGEE. CDR3 coding DNA: TGTGCCAGCAGCGCACACAGGGAGCACATGAACACTGAAGCTTTCTTT. Translating it yields CASSAHREHMNTEAFF. The complete variable domain, with remaining parts taken from reference TRBV9 and TRBJ1-1, reads DSGVTQTPKHLITATGQRVTLRCSPRSGDLSVYWYQQSLDQGLQFLIQYYNGEERAKGNILERFSAQQFPDLHSELNLSSLELGDSALYFCASSAHREHMNTEAFFGQGTRLTVV.